The rows below give T cell receptor beta chains drawn from one sample of a study of control samples from healthy donors and cancer patients. Clones were read by immunoSEQ multiplex PCR, and TCRdb kept only the in-frame ones, dropping some. In the table there are 55,000 to 70,000 clones, more than 85% of which are singletons. Sequenced: PBMCs. The receptors were gathered from a man aged 25-45 years with colorectal cancer. CDR3s include the opening cysteine and the closing phenylalanine or tryptophan. Fields, in order: clone size, V gene, D gene, J gene, CDR3 DNA, CDR3 protein. D genes are given only for firm matches. Some rows mark clone size as missing; the rest say once, few, many or name a class of expanded clone.

clone size: .
V gene: TRBV7-6
D gene: TRBD1
J gene: TRBJ1-6
CDR3 DNA: TGTGCCAGCAGCTTAGGGGGACAGGGGGCTTCACCCCTCCACTTT
CDR3 protein: CASSLGGQGASPLHF

clone size: .
V gene: TRBV2
D gene: .
J gene: TRBJ2-4
CDR3 DNA: TGTGCCAGCAGCGCCGACAGGCCTACCAAAAACATTCAGTACTTC
CDR3 protein: CASSADRPTKNIQYF

clone size: .
V gene: TRBV5-1
D gene: TRBD1
J gene: TRBJ2-3
CDR3 DNA: TGCGCCAGCAGCCCGGTAAGGACAGGCCGAACAGATACGCAGTATTTT
CDR3 protein: CASSPVRTGRTDTQYF

clone size: .
V gene: TRBV6-2/TRBV6-3
D gene: .
J gene: TRBJ1-1
CDR3 DNA: TGTGCCAGCAGTCTTTGCTGCGGGGGGCGGGGTGAAGCTTTCTTT
CDR3 protein: CASSLCCGGRGEAFF

clone size: .
V gene: TRBV29-1
D gene: TRBD2
J gene: TRBJ2-1
CDR3 DNA: TGCAGCGTTGACGGGTCGGGGGGGCACTACAATGAGCAGTTCTTC
CDR3 protein: CSVDGSGGHYNEQFF

clone size: .
V gene: TRBV25-1
D gene: .
J gene: TRBJ1-1
CDR3 DNA: TGTGCCAGCAGTGCCCTTAAGGGCACTGAAGCTTTCTTT
CDR3 protein: CASSALKGTEAFF

clone size: .
V gene: TRBV19
D gene: .
J gene: TRBJ1-2
CDR3 DNA: TGTGCCAGTAGTATCTGGGGGGCGACGACCAACTATGGCTACACCTTC
CDR3 protein: CASSIWGATTNYGYTF

clone size: .
V gene: TRBV11-2
D gene: .
J gene: TRBJ1-1
CDR3 DNA: TGTGCCAGCAGCTTAGGCCAGTCCTTGAACACTGAAGCTTTCTTT
CDR3 protein: CASSLGQSLNTEAFF

clone size: .
V gene: TRBV19
D gene: .
J gene: TRBJ1-1
CDR3 DNA: TGTGCCAGTAGTACTAGGGCCACCTGGGGGGTTAGAACTGAAGCTTTCTTT
CDR3 protein: CASSTRATWGVRTEAFF

clone size: .
V gene: TRBV5-6
D gene: .
J gene: TRBJ1-6
CDR3 DNA: TGTGCCAGCAGCTGGGGATGGGGGAAGACGGATTCACCCCTCCACTTT
CDR3 protein: CASSWGWGKTDSPLHF

clone size: once
V gene: TRBV4-3
D gene: TRBD1
J gene: TRBJ1-1
CDR3 DNA: TGCGCCAGCAGCCGACAGGGAGGGACTGAAGCTTTCTTT
CDR3 protein: CASSRQGGTEAFF

clone size: .
V gene: TRBV7-8
D gene: .
J gene: TRBJ1-5
CDR3 DNA: TGTGCCAGCAGCTTCTTATGGGGACGGCAGACCCATCAGCCCCAGCATTTT
CDR3 protein: CASSFLWGRQTHQPQHF

clone size: .
V gene: TRBV5-1
D gene: .
J gene: TRBJ2-7
CDR3 DNA: TGCGCCAGCAGCGTTGACAACCTTTTAGGTGAGCAGTACTTC
CDR3 protein: CASSVDNLLGEQYF

clone size: few
V gene: TRBV7-9
D gene: .
J gene: TRBJ1-2
CDR3 DNA: TGTGCCAGCAGCTTAATCAGGAAGGGTGGCTACACCTTC
CDR3 protein: CASSLIRKGGYTF

clone size: once
V gene: TRBV29-1
D gene: .
J gene: TRBJ2-3
CDR3 DNA: TGCAGCGTTGTATCTAGAGAAGTCACAGATACGCAGTATTTT
CDR3 protein: CSVVSREVTDTQYF

clone size: .
V gene: TRBV2
D gene: .
J gene: TRBJ1-4
CDR3 DNA: TGTGCCAGCAGGCTCGATTCAGGGCGGAGAACTAATGAAAAACTGTTTTTT
CDR3 protein: CASRLDSGRRTNEKLFF

clone size: .
V gene: TRBV11-2
D gene: TRBD1
J gene: TRBJ1-4
CDR3 DNA: TGTGCCAGCAGCTTCCGGACAGGGTGGATGGCAACTAATGAAAAACTGTTTTTT
CDR3 protein: CASSFRTGWMATNEKLFF

clone size: .
V gene: TRBV5-1
D gene: TRBD1
J gene: TRBJ2-1
CDR3 DNA: TGCGCCAGCAGCTCCCTAGGACAGGGGAGCAATGAGCAGTTCTTC
CDR3 protein: CASSSLGQGSNEQFF